Sequencing of this TCR beta chain was carried out in a study of PD-L1 blockade in urothelial cancer. Study as a whole: Prior chemotherapy in patients spanned 0 to 3 regimens. The study recovered a median of about 150,000 T cells per blood sample.

Produced via immunoSEQ multiplex PCR; TCRdb's table is partial and in-frame only. The repertoire holds more than 95,000 clones, with roughly 88% as singletons. The CDR3 runs to 13 residues. V lost 4 bases and J lost 4; bases outside the gene matches: 5. In germline, CDR1 is SGHRS, CDR2 YFSETQ. Noted time point: peripheral blood 6 weeks after treatment start. This clonotype was sampled from a man aged 45-65 years with urothelial cancer. This specimen was PBMCs, taken around atezolizumab (anti-PD-L1) treatment. The J gene is TRBJ2-7, the V gene TRBV5-1; 7 bases line up with TRBD1. CDR3 in DNA: TGCGCCAGCAGCGGAGACAGGGCTTACGAGCAGTACTTC. Protein: CASSGDRAYEQYF.